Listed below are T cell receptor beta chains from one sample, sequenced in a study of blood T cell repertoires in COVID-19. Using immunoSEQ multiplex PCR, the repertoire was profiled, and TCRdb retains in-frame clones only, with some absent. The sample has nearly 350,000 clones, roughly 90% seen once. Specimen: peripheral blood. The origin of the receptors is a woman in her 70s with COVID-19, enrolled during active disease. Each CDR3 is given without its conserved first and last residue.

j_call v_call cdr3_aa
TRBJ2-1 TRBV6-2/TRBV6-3 ASSLAGGYFQF
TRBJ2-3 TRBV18 ASSPAGGTSTDTQY
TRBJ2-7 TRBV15 ATSSTEGGGEQY
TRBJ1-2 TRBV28 ASSSTVFEGYT
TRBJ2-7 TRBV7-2 ASSLDGGYQY
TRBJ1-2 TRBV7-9 ASSARLANYGYT
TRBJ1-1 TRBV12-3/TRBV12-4 ASSLTNEAF
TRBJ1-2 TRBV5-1 ASSLGGLGVDGYT
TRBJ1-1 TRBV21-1 ASVSRDTEAF
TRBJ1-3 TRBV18 ASSIDSGNTIY
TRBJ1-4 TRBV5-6 ASSFPGNEKLF
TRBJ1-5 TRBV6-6 ASRAGVGNQPQH
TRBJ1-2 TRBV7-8 ASSQRTERVYGYT
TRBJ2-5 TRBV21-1 ANQKETQY
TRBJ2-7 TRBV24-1 ATSDGGTYEQY
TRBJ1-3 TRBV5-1 ASSLRGLGGSGNTIY
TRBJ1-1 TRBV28 ASSGVKGHTEAF
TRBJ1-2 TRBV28 ASSTGTGTGYT
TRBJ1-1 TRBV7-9 ASHFPNGGITEAF
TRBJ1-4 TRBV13 ASSGQDATNEKLF
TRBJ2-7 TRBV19 ASSIGQGAPYEQY
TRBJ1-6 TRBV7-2 ASSLGTDNSPLH
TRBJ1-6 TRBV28 ASSLLSSSYNSPLH
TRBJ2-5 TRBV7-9 ASSLRREGGTQY
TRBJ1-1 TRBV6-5 ASTETGTYTEAF
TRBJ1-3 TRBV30 ACPRGNSGNTIY
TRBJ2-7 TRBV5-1 ATRPSVAYEQY
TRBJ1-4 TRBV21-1 ASSDTGQSNEKLF
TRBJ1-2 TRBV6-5 ASSPRTENYGYT